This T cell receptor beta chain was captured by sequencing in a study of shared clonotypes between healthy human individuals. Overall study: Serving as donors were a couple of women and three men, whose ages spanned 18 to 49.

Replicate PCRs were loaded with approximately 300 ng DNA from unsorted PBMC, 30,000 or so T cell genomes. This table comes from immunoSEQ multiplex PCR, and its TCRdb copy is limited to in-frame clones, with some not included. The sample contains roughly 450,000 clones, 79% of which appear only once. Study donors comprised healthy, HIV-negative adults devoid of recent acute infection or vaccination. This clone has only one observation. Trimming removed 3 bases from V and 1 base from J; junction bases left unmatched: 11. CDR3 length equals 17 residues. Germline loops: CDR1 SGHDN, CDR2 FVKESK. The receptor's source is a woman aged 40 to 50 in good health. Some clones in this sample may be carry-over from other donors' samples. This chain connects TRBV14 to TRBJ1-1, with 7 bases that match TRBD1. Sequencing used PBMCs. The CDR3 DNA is TGTGCCAGCAGCCAGGGTACCTTTCACAGGGGGAACACTGAAGCTTTCTTT. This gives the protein CASSQGTFHRGNTEAFF.